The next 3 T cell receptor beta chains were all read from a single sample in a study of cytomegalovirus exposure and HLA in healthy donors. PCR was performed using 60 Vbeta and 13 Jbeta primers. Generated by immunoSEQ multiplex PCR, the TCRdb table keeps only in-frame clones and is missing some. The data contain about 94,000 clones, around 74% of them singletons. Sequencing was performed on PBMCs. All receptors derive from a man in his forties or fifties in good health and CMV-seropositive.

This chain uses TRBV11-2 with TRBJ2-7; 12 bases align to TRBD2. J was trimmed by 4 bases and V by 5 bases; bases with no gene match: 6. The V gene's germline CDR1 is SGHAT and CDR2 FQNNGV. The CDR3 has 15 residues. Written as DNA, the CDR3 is TGTGCCAGCAGCGGAGGACTAGCGGGGCGTTACGAGCAGTACTTC. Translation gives CASSGGLAGRYEQYF.

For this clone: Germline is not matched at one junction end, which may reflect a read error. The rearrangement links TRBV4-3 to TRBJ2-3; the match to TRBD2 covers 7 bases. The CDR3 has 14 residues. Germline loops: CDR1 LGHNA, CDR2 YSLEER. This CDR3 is CASSQGDYTYTQYF. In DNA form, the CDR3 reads TGCGCCAGCAGCCAAGGGGACTACACATATACGCAGTATTTT.

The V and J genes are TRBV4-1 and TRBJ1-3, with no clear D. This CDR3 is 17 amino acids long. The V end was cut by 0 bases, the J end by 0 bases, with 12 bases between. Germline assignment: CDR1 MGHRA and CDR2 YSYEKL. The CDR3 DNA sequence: TGCGCCAGCAGCCAAGATCCACGGAGGGACTCTGGAAACACCATATATTTT. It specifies CASSQDPRRDSGNTIYF.